This TCR beta chain was identified in a study of T cell repertoires in cytomegalovirus infection. This clonotype was found many times. CDR1 and CDR2 (germline): SGHVS, FQNEAQ. Unmatched junction bases numbered 1, after V lost 3 bases and J lost 3 bases. The CDR3 runs to 15 residues. TCRdb itself ran the reads through MiXCR, one entry per CDR3 protein. This sample has 200,000 to 300,000 distinct CDR3 sequences, with roughly 10% found just once. Sequenced sample: PBMCs. This TCR was recovered from a human donor in good health (CMV status not recorded). Some clones in this sample may be carry-over from other donors' samples. The chain is built from TRBV7-8 and TRBJ2-2, with 10 bases aligning to TRBD2. The CDR3 spells CASSFSGGYTGELFF. As DNA, the CDR3 is TGTGCCAGCAGCTTTAGCGGGGGGTACACCGGGGAGCTGTTTTTT.